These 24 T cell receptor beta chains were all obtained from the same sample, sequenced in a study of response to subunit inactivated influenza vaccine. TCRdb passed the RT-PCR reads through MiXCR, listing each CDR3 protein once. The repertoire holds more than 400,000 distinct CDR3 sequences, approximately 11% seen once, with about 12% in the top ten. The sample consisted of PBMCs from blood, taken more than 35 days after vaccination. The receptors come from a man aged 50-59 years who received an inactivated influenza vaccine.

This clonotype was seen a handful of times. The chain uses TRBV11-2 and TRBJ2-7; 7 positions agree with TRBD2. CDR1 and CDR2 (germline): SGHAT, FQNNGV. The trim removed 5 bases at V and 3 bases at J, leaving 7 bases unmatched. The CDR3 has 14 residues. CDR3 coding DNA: TGTGCCAGCAGCCGGGGCGGGGGAGGCTACGAGCAGTACTTC. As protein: CASSRGGGGYEQYF. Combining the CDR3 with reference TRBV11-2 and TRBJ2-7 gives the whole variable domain EAGVAQSPRYKIIEKRQSVAFWCNPISGHATLYWYQQILGQGPKLLIQFQNNGVVDDSQLPKDRFSAERLKGVDSTLKIQPAKLEDSAVYLCASSRGGGGYEQYFGPGTRLTVT.

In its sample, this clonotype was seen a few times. CDR3: CASSFGPGSDTGELFF. CDR3 nucleotides: TGTGCCAGCAGCTTTGGGCCGGGGTCGGACACCGGGGAGCTGTTTTTT. The chain has TRBV7-9 and TRBJ2-2, with D maybe TRBD2 (5 bases). Germline CDR1 is SEHNR and CDR2 is FQNEAQ (reference sequence). The CDR3 consists of 16 residues. Between the trimmed V and J ends, which lost 3 bases and 3 bases, there was a span of 14 bases.

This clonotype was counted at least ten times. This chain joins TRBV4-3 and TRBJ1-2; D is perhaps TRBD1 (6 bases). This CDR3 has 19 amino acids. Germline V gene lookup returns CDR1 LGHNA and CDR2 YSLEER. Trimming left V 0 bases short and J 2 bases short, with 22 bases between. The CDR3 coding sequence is TGCGCCAGCAGCCAAGATCTATCGGGACAACGCCTCATAAACTATGGCTACACCTTC. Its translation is CASSQDLSGQRLINYGYTF.

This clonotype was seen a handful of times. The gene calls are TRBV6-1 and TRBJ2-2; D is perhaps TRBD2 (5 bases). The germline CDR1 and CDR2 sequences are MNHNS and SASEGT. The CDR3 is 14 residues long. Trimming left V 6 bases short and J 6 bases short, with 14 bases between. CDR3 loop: CASSTGPAAGELFF. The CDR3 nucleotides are TGTGCCAGCAGCACTGGTCCAGCGGCCGGGGAGCTGTTTTTT.

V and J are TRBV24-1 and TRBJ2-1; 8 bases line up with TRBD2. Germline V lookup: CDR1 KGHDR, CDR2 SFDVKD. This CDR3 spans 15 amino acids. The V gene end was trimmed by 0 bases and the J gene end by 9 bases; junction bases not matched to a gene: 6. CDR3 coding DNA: TGTGCCACCAGTGATTTGACTAGCGGTCGGGGTGAGCAGTTCTTC. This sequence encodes CATSDLTSGRGEQFF.

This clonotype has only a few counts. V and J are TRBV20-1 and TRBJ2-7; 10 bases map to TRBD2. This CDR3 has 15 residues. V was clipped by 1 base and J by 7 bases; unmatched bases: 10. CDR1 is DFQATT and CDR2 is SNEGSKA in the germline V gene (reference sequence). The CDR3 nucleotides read TGCAGTGCTAGAGTGGACAGCGGGAGGGCCTTGGAGCAGTACTTC. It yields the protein CSARVDSGRALEQYF.

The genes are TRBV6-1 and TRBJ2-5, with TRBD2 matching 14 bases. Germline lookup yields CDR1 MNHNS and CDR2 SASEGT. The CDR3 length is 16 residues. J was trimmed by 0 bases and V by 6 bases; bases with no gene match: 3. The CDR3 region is CASSRTSGGYQETQYF. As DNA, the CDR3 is TGTGCCAGCAGCCGGACTAGCGGGGGGTACCAAGAGACCCAGTACTTC.

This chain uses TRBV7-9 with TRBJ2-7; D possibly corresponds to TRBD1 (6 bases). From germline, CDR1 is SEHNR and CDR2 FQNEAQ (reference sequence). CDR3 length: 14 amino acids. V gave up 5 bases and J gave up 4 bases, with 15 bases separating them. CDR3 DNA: TGTGCCAGCAGCGGGAGAGGACAGCTATACGAGCAGTACTTC. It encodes CASSGRGQLYEQYF.

Here the CDR3 DNA reads TGCGCCAGCAGCCAAGAACACAGGTCGATCACCGGGGAGCTGTTTTTT. This translates into CASSQEHRSITGELFF. The chain joins TRBV4-1 to TRBJ2-2; D is possibly TRBD1 (5 bases). V was shortened by 0 bases and J by 4 bases, with 12 bases between the two germline ends. The germline V gene has CDR1 MGHRA and CDR2 YSYEKL. CDR3 length equals 16 residues.

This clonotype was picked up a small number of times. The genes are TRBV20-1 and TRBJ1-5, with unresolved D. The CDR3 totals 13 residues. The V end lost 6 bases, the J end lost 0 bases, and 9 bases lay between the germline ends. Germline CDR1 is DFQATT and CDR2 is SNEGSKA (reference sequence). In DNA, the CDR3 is TGCAGTGCAAACTCAGATAGCAATCAGCCCCAGCATTTT. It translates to CSANSDSNQPQHF.

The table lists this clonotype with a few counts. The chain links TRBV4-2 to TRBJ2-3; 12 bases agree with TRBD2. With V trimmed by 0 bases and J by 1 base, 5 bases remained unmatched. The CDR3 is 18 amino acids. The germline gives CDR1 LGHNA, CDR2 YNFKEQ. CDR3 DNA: TGTGCCAGCAGCCAAGAACCGAGACTAGCGGGAGGCACAGATACGCAGTATTTT. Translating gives CASSQEPRLAGGTDTQYF.

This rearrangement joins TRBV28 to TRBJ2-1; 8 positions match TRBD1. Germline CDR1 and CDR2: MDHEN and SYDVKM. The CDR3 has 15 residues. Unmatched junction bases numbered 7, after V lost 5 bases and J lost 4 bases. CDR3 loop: CASSPRTGNYNEQFF. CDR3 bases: TGTGCCAGCAGTCCAAGGACAGGGAATTACAATGAGCAGTTCTTC.

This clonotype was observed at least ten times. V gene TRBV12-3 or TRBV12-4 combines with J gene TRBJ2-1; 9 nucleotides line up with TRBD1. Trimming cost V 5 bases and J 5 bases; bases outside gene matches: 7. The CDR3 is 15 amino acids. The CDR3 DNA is TGTGCCAGCAGTCCTCGACAGGGGGGGAACAATGAGCAGTTCTTC. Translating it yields CASSPRQGGNNEQFF.

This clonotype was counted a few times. In nucleotides, the CDR3 is TGCAGTGCTAAAAAAGACTGGGACACCACGGAGACCCAGTACTTC. This gives the protein CSAKKDWDTTETQYF. The chain combines TRBV20-1 with TRBJ2-5; a weak D match, TRBD1 (6 bases). This CDR3 contains 15 residues. Germline V gene lookup returns CDR1 DFQATT and CDR2 SNEGSKA (reference sequence). V was trimmed by 4 bases and J by 5 bases, leaving 20 bases between them.

The CDR3 loop reads CSAGSTGQGPTDTQYF. As DNA, the CDR3 is TGCAGTGCTGGCTCTACGGGACAGGGGCCCACAGATACGCAGTATTTT. The chain recombines TRBV20-1 with TRBJ2-3; 10 bases map to TRBD1. Per germline, CDR1 DFQATT and CDR2 SNEGSKA (reference sequence). The CDR3 runs to 16 residues. With 5 bases clipped from V and 2 bases from J, the junction kept 10 bases outside the gene matches.

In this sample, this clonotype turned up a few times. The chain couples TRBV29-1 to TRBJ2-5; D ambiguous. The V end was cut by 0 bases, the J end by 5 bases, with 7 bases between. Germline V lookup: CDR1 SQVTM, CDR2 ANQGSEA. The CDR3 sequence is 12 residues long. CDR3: CSVEDLRETQYF. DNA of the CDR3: TGCAGCGTTGAAGATCTTAGGGAGACCCAGTACTTC.

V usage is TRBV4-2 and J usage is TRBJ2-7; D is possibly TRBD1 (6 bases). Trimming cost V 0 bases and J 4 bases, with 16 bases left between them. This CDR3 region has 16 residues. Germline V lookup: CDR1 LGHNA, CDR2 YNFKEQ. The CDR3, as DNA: TGTGCCAGCAGCCAAGATCAGCGAGGCAGGGGTTACGAGCAGTACTTC. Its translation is CASSQDQRGRGYEQYF.

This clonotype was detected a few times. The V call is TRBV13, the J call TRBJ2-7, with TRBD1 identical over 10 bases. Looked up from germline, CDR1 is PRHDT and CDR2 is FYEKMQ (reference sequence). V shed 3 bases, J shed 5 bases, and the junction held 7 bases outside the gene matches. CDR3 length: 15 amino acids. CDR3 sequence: CASSFAGQGINEQYF. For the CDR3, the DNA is TGTGCCAGCAGCTTCGCGGGACAGGGGATAAACGAGCAGTACTTC.

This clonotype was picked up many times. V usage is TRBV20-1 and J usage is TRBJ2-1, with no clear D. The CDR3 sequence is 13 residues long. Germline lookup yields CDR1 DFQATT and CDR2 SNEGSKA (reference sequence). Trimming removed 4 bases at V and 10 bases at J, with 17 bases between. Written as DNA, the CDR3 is TGCAGTGCTAAAAATCCCTACGTGGGGGAGCAGTTCTTC. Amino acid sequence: CSAKNPYVGEQFF.

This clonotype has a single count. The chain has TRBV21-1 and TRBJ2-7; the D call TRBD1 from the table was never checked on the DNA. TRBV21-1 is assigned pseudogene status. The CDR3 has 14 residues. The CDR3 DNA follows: TGTGCCAGCAGCGCGCGGGGACACCACTACGAGCAGTACTTC. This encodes CASSARGHHYEQYF.

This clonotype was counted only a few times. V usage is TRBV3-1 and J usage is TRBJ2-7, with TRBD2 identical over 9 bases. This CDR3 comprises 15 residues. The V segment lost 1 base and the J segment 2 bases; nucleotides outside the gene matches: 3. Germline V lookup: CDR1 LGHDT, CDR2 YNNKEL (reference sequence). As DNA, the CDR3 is TGTGCCAGCAGCCAAGGCAGCGGGGGGACCTACGAGCAGTACTTC. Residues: CASSQGSGGTYEQYF.

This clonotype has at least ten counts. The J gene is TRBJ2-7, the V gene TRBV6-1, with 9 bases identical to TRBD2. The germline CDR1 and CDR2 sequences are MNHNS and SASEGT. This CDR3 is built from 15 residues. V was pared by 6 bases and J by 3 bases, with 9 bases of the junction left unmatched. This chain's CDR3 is CASRSQREANYEQYF. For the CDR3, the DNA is TGTGCCAGCAGGTCTCAGCGGGAGGCCAACTACGAGCAGTACTTC.

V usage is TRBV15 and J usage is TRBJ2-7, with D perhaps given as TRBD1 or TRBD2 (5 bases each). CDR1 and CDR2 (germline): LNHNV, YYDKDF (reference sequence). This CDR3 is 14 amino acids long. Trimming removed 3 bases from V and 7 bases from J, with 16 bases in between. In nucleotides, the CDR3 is TGTGCCACCAGCAGCCTCATCGGGGCAGGGGAGCAGTACTTC. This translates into CATSSLIGAGEQYF.

In DNA form, the CDR3 reads TGTGCCAGCAGCTCCGGACTAGCGCTTAGCACCGGGGAGCTGTTTTTT. Its translation: CASSSGLALSTGELFF. The rearrangement links TRBV7-2 to TRBJ2-2; 9 bases fit TRBD2. Germline assignment: CDR1 SGHTA and CDR2 FQGNSA. This CDR3 spans 16 amino acids. V lost 4 bases and J lost 4; bases outside the gene matches: 7.